This T cell receptor beta chain was identified in a study of CD4 T cells in relation to SARS-CoV-2 and coronaviruses. Study information: Convalescent patients had median age roughly 38 years, range roughly 20 to 80. Crossreactive spike epitopes shared across donors were mapped to their HLA restriction. Of the patients, about 8 were male, a few female, two Hispanic.

A note on this clone: Its antigen is as yet unknown.

Overall study findings and caveats: Compared with monoreactive clones, crossreactive clones showed significantly weaker SARS-CoV-2 expansion.

V trimming: 4 bases; J trimming: 8 bases; junction bases outside the gene matches: 6. Germline CDR1 is SGHNT and CDR2 is YYREEE (reference sequence). This CDR3 has 13 residues. TCRdb's table, derived via immunoSEQ multiplex PCR, lists solely in-frame clones and lacks some. The profile covers 35,000 to 40,000 clones, with under 85% appearing a single time and about a fifth taken by the ten largest. The sequenced sample consisted of memory CD4+ T cells from PBMCs, cultured in vitro. The receptor was derived from an adult with COVID-19. The V gene is TRBV5-4, the J gene TRBJ2-4; TRBD1 matches at 7 bases. This CDR3 is CASSTQGKDIQYF. The CDR3 DNA follows: TGTGCCAGCAGCACACAGGGGAAGGACATTCAGTACTTC.